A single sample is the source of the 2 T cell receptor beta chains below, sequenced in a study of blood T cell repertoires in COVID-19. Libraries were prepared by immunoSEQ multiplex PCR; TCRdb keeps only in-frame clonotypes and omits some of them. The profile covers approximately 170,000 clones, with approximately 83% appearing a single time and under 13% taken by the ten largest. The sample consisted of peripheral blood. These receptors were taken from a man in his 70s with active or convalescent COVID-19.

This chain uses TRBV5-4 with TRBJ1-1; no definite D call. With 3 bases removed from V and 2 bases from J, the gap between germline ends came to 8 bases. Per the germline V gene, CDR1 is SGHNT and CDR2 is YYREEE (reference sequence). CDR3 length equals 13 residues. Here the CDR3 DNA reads TGTGCCAGCAGCTCCCCGTTCAACACTGAAGCTTTCTTT. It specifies CASSSPFNTEAFF. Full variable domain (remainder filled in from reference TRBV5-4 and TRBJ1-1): ETGVTQSPTHLIKTRGQQVTLRCSSQSGHNTVSWYQQALGQGPQFIFQYYREEENGRGNFPPRFSGLQFPNYSSELNVNALELDDSALYLCASSSPFNTEAFFGQGTRLTVV.

CDR3 amino acids: CASSYPDRGLQPQHF. CDR3 nucleotides: TGTGCCAGCAGTTACCCCGACAGGGGGCTCCAGCCCCAGCATTTT. The chain uses TRBV6-2 or TRBV6-3 and TRBJ1-5; 10 nucleotides line up with TRBD1. The CDR3 runs 15 residues. Germline V CDR1 and CDR2: MNHEY, SVGEGT. Trimming at V came to 2 bases and at J to 7 bases, leaving 5 bases not matched to a gene.